This TCR beta chain appears in the sequencing data of a study of blood T cell repertoires in COVID-19. Study context: Samples taken during acute and convalescent COVID-19 were collected in the United States, Italy and Spain. T cells, B-cell-depleted T cells, or PBMCs supplied cDNA or gDNA.

CDR3 length: 15 residues. Original processing notes: Nucleated cell counts were estimated from reference gene primer amplification. Clones were read by immunoSEQ multiplex PCR, and TCRdb kept only the in-frame ones, dropping some. Clone size and V and J calls were adopted from that table, with D and trimming inferred from the DNA. The sample has 130,000 or so clones; about 86% are singletons. This receptor was taken from a woman in her forties or fifties with acute or convalescent COVID-19. The chain is built from TRBV21-1 and TRBJ2-7; the listed D gene, TRBD2, was not tested against the DNA. TRBV21-1 is a listed pseudogene. The source material was peripheral blood. The chain's CDR3 is CASSTPGGQTYEQYF. CDR3 bases: TGTGCCAGCAGCACCCCCGGGGGGCAGACCTACGAGCAGTACTTC.